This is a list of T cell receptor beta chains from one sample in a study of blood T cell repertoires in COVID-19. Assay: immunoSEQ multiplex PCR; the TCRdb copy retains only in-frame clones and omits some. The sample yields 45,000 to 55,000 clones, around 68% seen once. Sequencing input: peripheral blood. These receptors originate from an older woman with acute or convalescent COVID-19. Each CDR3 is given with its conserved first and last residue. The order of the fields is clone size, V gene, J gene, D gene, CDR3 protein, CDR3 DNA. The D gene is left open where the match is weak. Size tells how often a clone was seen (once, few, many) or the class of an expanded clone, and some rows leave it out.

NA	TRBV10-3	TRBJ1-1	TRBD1	CAIKPGQGSTEAFF	TGTGCCATCAAACCGGGACAGGGGTCCACTGAAGCTTTCTTT
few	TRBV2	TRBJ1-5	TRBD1	CASRNRGEGNQPQHF	TGTGCCAGCAGGAACAGGGGAGAAGGCAATCAGCCCCAGCATTTT
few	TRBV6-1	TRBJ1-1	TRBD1	CASSDRGLSEAFF	TGTGCCAGCAGTGATAGGGGGCTGTCTGAAGCTTTCTTT
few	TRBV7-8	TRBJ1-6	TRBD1	CASSLGGTGSSPLHF	TGTGCCAGCAGCTTAGGCGGGACAGGGTCTTCACCCCTCCACTTT
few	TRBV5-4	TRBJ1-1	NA	CASSPGVNTEAFF	TGTGCCAGCAGCCCAGGTGTGAACACTGAAGCTTTCTTT
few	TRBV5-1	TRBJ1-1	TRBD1	CASSWGQGNTEAFF	TGCGCCAGCAGCTGGGGACAGGGGAACACTGAAGCTTTCTTT
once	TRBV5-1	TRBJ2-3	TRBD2	CASSLGLADTDTQYF	TGCGCCAGCAGCTTGGGACTAGCGGACACAGATACGCAGTATTTT
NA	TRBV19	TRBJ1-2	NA	CASREAGAYGYTF	TGTGCCAGTAGAGAAGCAGGGGCTTATGGCTACACCTTC
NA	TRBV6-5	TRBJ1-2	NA	CASSYSRGGAGGYTF	TGTGCCAGCAGTTACTCGAGGGGGGGCGCAGGGGGCTACACCTTC
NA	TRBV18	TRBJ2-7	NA	CASSESEDEQYF	TGTGCCAGCTCAGAATCGGAGGACGAGCAGTACTTC
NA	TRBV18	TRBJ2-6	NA	CASSLSGSGANVLTF	TGTGCCAGCTCTCTCTCGGGATCTGGGGCCAACGTCCTGACTTTC
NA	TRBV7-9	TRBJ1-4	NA	CASSYPQDAGSAEKLFF	TGTGCCAGCAGCTACCCTCAGGACGCGGGGAGCGCAGAAAAACTGTTTTTT